The text below deals with one T cell receptor (beta chain). The clone's antigen remains unknown. No much larger clonotype is one base removed from it; base qualities were not supplied. This same CDR3 is encoded by further DNA sequences in the sample. Preparation of the library involved the immunoSEQ multiplex PCR assay. Rearranged TCR beta chain sequences were amplified with the hsTCRB Kit following the manufacturer's protocol. TCRB libraries were sequenced on an Illumina MiSeq. The authors' pipeline ran thus. The proprietary platform of the kit vendor was used for demultiplexing, trimming and gene mapping. TCRdb stores this immuneACCESS table with in-frame sequences only. Part of the clones is absent; in the studies checked, under half of the shortfall reflects unresolved V genes, and no reason is known for the rest. V and J calls and clone size are given by that table; D and trimming were obtained from the DNA. For this sample there are 25,000 to 35,000 clones; about 85% appear just once. Together, the top ten hold roughly 8.2% of the sample.

This record comes from a study of a mutant IDH1 vaccine in newly diagnosed glioma (dated by TCRdb to about 2021). With respect to the entire study: Across visits V03 through V10, patients got a total of eight vaccinations, given in weeks 1, 3, 5, 7, 11, 15, 19 and 23. Of the 32 patients who were treated, about 62% were male and approximately 38% were female, and the mean age was roughly 40 years. Longitudinal TCRB deep sequencing was performed for about two dozen treated patients wherever samples were available for exploratory analyses. Before enrollment, most patients had been given radiochemotherapy with temozolomide as standard therapy, while the rest had received either radiotherapy alone or temozolomide alone. Vaccination started 4-6 weeks after radiotherapy alone, or was given together with temozolomide cycles in the groups whose treatment included chemotherapy. Peripheral blood was drawn at six visits: V03 (baseline), V05, V07, V10, V12 and V13.

The CDR1 and CDR2 encoded by the germline V gene (reference sequence) are LNHDA and SQIVND. V and J are truncated by 1 base and 2 bases respectively, leaving an intervening sequence of 5 bases. Including the terminal cysteine and phenylalanine, the CDR3 comprises 13 residues. Here the CDR3 DNA is all that survives: 39 bases in frame from base 1. What the study reported, not specific to this receptor: Pseudoprogression seemed to be unrelated to changes in the top peripheral T cell clonotypes found by TCRB sequencing. Immune responses induced by the vaccine were seen in around 94% of patients across multiple MHC alleles. It was noted by the authors that analyses of patient blood samples could not be reproduced owing to sample limitations. Availability determined which PBMC samples were chosen for TCRB deep sequencing.

What this sample's time point label stands for: week 23, last vaccination. Every vaccine dose consisted of 300 ug of a 20-mer mutant IDH1 peptide in Montanide, administered subcutaneously together with topical imiquimod. Donors had newly diagnosed WHO grade 3 or 4 IDH1-mutant astrocytomas with loss of nuclear ATRX. The samples were drawn from NOA16, a multicentre, single-arm, open-label phase I trial in Germany that tested a mutant IDH1 peptide vaccine in humans for the first time. Genomic DNA for TCRB sequencing was extracted from EDTA blood using the DNeasy Blood and Tissue Kit. The clonotype originates from a young woman with glioma. The specimen comprised PBMCs, sampled from a glioma patient whose treatment included an IDH1 peptide vaccine. Recombination connected TRBV19 to TRBJ1-1; there is no confident call for the D gene. The encoded CDR3 is CASSIGPNTEAFF. In nucleotide form, the sequence is TGTGCCAGTAGTATAGGACCTAACACTGAAGCTTTCTTT.